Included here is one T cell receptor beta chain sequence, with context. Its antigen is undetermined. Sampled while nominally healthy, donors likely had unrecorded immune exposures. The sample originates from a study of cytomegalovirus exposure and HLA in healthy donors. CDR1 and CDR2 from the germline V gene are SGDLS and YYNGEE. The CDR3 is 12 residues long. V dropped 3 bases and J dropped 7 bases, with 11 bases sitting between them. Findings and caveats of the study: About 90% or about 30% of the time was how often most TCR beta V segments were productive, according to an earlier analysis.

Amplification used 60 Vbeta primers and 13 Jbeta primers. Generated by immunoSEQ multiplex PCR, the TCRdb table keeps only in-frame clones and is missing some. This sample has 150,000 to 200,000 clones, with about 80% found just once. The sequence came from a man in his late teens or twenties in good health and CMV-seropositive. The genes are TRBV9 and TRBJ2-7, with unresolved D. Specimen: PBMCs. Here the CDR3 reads CASSGNRAEQYF. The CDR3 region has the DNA TGTGCCAGCAGCGGTAACAGAGCTGAGCAGTACTTC.